This T cell receptor (beta chain) was profiled in a study of blood T cell repertoires in COVID-19. As for the study in general: Both acute and convalescent COVID-19 samples were obtained from the United States, Italy and Spain. PBMCs, B-cell-depleted T cells, or T cells were the source of the cDNA or gDNA that made up the material.

Study members were between about 18 and 100 years old and lived in around 24 US regions. Per the original methods: Cell counts per sample came from amplifying reference gene primers. Produced via immunoSEQ multiplex PCR; TCRdb's table is partial and in-frame only. V and J calls and clone size follow that table, whereas D and trimming were derived from the DNA. The sample shows around 280,000 clones, nearly 90% of them seen only once. Material for sequencing was PBMCs or T cells enriched from blood (not recorded which). This clonotype was obtained from a young woman with acute COVID-19.

The CDR3 nucleotides are TGTGCCAGCAGCTTAATGGAGGGATCCGGTTATGGCTACACCTTC. It yields the protein CASSLMEGSGYGYTF. The rearrangement links TRBV7-2 to TRBJ1-2; D gene uncertain. Germline CDR1 and CDR2: SGHTA and FQGNSA. This CDR3 spans 15 amino acids. Deletions cut 2 bases from V and 5 bases from J, with 15 bases between.